The present T cell receptor beta chain was sequenced within a study of response to subunit inactivated influenza vaccine. Note on this clonotype: Its antigen is not identified.

CDR3 length equals 13 residues. Trimming stripped 4 bases from V and 5 bases from J, with 11 bases between. Germline V gene sequence: CDR1 MNHEY, CDR2 SVGAGI. TCRdb called the RT-PCR reads again in MiXCR, with one record for every CDR3 protein. This sample has hundreds of thousands of distinct CDR3 sequences, with 18% found just once. Study observations and caveats: Each seasonal flu vaccination may recruit only limited new T cells, authors suggested.

The clonotype originates from a man aged 45-65 years who received an inactivated influenza vaccine. The sequencing used PBMCs from blood, collected 5 days after vaccination. The chain recombines TRBV6-5 with TRBJ2-5; D may correspond to TRBD1 or TRBD2 (5 bases each). For the CDR3, the DNA is TGTGCCAGCAGTTGGGGATGGGGGGAGACCCAGTACTTC. Its translation is CASSWGWGETQYF.